This TCR beta chain comes out of a study of T-cell memory formation after mild COVID-19. The germline gives CDR1 MGHDK, CDR2 SYGVNS. The CDR3 loop spans 13 amino acids. Trimming cost V 5 bases and J 6 bases, with 11 bases left between them. One entry per CDR3 protein, called by TCRdb with MiXCR from the 5' RACE reads. The data contain 190,000 or so distinct CDR3 sequences, approximately 30% of them singletons. V gene TRBV25-1 combines with J gene TRBJ2-1; no clear D gene. Input material: PBMCs or a T cell subset sorted from them (not recorded which). This TCR derives from an adult woman who had mild COVID-19 (a few samples of this study predate the infection). Cell type and time point are not known. The CDR3 protein is CASSRAGFNEQFF. As DNA, the CDR3 is TGTGCCAGCAGTAGGGCAGGTTTCAATGAGCAGTTCTTC.